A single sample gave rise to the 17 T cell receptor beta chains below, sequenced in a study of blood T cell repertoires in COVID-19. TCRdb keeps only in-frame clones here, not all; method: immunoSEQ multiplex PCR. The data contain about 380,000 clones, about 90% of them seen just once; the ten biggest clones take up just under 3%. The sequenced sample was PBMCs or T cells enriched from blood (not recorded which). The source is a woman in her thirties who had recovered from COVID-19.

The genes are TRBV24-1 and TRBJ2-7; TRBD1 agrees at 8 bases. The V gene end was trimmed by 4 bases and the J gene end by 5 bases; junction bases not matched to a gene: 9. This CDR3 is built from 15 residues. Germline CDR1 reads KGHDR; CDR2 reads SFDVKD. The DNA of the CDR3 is TGTGCCACCAGTGACTCGAGGACAGGGCAGGACGAGCAGTACTTC. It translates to CATSDSRTGQDEQYF.

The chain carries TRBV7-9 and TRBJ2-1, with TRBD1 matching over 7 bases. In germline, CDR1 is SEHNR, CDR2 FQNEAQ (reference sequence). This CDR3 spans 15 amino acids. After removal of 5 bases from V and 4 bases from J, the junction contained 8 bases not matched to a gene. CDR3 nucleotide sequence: TGTGCCAGCAGCGCCGGGACAGCTACTTACAATGAGCAGTTCTTC. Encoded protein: CASSAGTATYNEQFF.

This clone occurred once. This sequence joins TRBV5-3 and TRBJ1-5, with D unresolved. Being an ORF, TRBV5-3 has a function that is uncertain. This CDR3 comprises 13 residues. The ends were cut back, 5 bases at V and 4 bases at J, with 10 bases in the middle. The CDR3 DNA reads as TGTGCCAGAAGATCCGGGATGAATCAGCCCCAGCATTTT. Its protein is CARRSGMNQPQHF.

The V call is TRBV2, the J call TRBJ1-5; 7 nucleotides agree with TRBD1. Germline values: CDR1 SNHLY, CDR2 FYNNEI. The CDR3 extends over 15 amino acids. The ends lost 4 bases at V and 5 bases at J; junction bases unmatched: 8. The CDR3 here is CASSVGRGFYQPQHF. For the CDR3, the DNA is TGTGCCAGCAGTGTTGGCAGGGGGTTTTATCAGCCCCAGCATTTT.

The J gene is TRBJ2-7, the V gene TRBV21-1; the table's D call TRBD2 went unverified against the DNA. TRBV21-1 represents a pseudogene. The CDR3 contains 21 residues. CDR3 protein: CASSKERGTSGSSRYVDEQYF. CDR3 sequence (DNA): TGTGCCAGCAGCAAAGAACGGGGGACTAGCGGGAGTTCCCGATACGTGGACGAGCAGTACTTC.

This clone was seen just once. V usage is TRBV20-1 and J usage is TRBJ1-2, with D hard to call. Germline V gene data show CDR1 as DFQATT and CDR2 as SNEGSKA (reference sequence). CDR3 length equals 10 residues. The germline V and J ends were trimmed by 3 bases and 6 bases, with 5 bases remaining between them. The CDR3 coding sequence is TGCAGTGCTAGCTCCGATGGCTACACCTTC. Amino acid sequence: CSASSDGYTF.

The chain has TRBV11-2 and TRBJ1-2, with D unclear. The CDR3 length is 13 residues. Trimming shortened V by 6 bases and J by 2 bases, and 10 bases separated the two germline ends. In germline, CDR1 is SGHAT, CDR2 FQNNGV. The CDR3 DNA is TGTGCCAGCAGTTCAGGAGGGAACTATGGCTACACCTTC. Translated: CASSSGGNYGYTF.

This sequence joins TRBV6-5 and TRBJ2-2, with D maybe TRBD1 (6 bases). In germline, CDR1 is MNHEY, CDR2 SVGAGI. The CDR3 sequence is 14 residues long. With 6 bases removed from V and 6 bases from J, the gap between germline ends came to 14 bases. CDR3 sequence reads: CASRAPTGSGELFF. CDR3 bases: TGTGCCAGCAGAGCCCCGACAGGCTCCGGGGAGCTGTTTTTT.

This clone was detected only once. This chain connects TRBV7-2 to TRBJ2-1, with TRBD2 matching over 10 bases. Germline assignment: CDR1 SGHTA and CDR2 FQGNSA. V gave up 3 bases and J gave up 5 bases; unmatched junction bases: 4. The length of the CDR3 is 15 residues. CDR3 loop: CASSLSGRADNEQFF. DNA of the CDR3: TGTGCCAGCAGCTTGAGCGGGAGGGCCGACAATGAGCAGTTCTTC.

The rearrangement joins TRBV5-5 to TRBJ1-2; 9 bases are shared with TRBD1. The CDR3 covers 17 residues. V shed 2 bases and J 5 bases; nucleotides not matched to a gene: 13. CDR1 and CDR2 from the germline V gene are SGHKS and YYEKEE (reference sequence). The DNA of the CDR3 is TGTGCCAGCAGCTTCGGGACAGGGTCCACCACTGGGTATGGCTACACCTTC. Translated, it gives CASSFGTGSTTGYGYTF. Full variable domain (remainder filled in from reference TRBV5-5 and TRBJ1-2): DAGVTQSPTHLIKTRGQQVTLRCSPISGHKSVSWYQQVLGQGPQFIFQYYEKEERGRGNFPDRFSARQFPNYSSELNVNALLLGDSALYLCASSFGTGSTTGYGYTFGSGTRLTVV.

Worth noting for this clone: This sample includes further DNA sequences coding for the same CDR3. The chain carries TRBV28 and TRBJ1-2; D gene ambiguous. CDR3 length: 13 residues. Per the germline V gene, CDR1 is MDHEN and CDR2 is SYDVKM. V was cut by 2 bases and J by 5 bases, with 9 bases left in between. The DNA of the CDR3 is TGTGCCAGCAGTTTAGGGCAGAATTATGGCTACACCTTC. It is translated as CASSLGQNYGYTF.

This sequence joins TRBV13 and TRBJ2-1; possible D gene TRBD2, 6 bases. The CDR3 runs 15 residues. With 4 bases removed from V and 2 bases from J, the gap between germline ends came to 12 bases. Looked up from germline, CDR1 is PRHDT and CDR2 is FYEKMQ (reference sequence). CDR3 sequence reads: CASSSRDWAYNEQFF. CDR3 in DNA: TGTGCCAGCAGCTCCCGGGACTGGGCCTACAATGAGCAGTTCTTC.

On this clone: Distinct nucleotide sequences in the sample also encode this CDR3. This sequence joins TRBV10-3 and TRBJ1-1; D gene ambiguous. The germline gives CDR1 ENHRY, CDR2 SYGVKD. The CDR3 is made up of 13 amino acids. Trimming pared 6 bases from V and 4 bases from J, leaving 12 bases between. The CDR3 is CAISERGGTEAFF. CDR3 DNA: TGTGCCATCAGCGAAAGAGGAGGCACTGAAGCTTTCTTT.

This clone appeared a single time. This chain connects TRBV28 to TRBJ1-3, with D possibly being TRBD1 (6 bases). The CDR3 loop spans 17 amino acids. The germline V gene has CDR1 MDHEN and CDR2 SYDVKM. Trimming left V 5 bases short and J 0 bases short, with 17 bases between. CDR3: CASSAPGQMSSGNTIYF. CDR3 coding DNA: TGTGCCAGCAGTGCCCCTGGACAGATGAGCTCTGGAAACACCATATATTTT.

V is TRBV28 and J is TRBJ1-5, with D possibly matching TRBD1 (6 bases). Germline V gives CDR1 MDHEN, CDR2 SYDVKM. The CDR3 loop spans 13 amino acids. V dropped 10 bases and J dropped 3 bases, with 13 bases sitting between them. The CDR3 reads CAMNRDLNQPQHF. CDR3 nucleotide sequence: TGTGCCATGAACAGGGATCTCAATCAGCCCCAGCATTTT.

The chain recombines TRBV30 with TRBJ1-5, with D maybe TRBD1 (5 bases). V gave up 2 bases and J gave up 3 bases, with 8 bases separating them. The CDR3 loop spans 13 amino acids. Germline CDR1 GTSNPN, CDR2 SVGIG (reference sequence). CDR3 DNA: TGTGCCTGGAGTCAACAGGACAATCAGCCCCAGCATTTT. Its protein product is CAWSQQDNQPQHF.

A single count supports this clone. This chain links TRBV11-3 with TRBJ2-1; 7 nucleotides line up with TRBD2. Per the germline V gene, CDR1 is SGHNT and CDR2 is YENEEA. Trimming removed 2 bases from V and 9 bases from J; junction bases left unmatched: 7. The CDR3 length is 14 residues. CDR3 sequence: CASSLTSASSEQFF. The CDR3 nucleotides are TGTGCCAGCAGCTTAACTAGCGCCTCTTCTGAGCAGTTCTTC. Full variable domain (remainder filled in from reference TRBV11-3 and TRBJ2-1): EAGVVQSPRYKIIEKKQPVAFWCNPISGHNTLYWYLQNLGQGPELLIRYENEEAVDDSQLPKDRFSAERLKGVDSTLKIQPAELGDSAVYLCASSLTSASSEQFFGPGTRLTVL.